These T cell receptor beta chains were read from a single sample in a study of shared clonotypes between healthy human individuals. Measured with immunoSEQ multiplex PCR; TCRdb has only the in-frame clones, and not every one. Among a few million clones, more than 90% were seen once, and the ten largest hold about 0.13%. The sequenced sample was naive CD4+ T cells sorted from blood. These receptors were taken from a man in his late teens or twenties in good health. The CDR3 runs from the conserved cysteine through the conserved F or W. Fields, in order: CDR3 DNA, CDR3 protein, J gene, clone size, V gene, D gene. D genes are given only for firm matches. Expanded clones get a size class; other rows say once, few or many, or leave the size out.

TGTGCCAGCAGCCTAAACAGGGATGGCCCTGAAGCTTTCTTT	CASSLNRDGPEAFF	TRBJ1-1	-	TRBV5-4	-
TGCGCCAGCAGCTTAGCCGGGACCTACGAGCAGTACTTC	CASSLAGTYEQYF	TRBJ2-7	-	TRBV5-1	-
TGTGCCAGTAGTTCCCCACTGGACCAGCCCCAGCATTTT	CASSSPLDQPQHF	TRBJ1-5	-	TRBV19	-
TGCAGCGTTGACCGAGGCACTGAAGCTTTCTTT	CSVDRGTEAFF	TRBJ1-1	-	TRBV29-1	-
TGTGCCATCCGGGACGGAAATGAAAAACTGTTTTTT	CAIRDGNEKLFF	TRBJ1-4	few	TRBV10-3	-
TGTGCCAGCTCAACCTACAACGGTAACTATGGCTACACCTTC	CASSTYNGNYGYTF	TRBJ1-2	-	TRBV18	-
TGTGCCAGCAGTCAGGTCCTTAAAGGAGAAAAACTGTTTTTT	CASSQVLKGEKLFF	TRBJ1-4	-	TRBV27	-
TGTGCCAGCAGTGGGGGGACAGGCAACTATGGCTACACCTTC	CASSGGTGNYGYTF	TRBJ1-2	-	TRBV28	TRBD1
TGTGCCAGCAGTCGTACTAGCGGGACTACAGATACGCAGTATTTT	CASSRTSGTTDTQYF	TRBJ2-3	-	TRBV6-5	TRBD2
TGTGCCGCTAAGGGGGTAGGCAATCAGCCCCAGCATTTT	CAAKGVGNQPQHF	TRBJ1-5	-	TRBV28	-
TGTGCCAGCAGCTTGGGGGGGAGCCTCCAAGAGACCCAGTACTTC	CASSLGGSLQETQYF	TRBJ2-5	-	TRBV28	TRBD2
TGTGCCATCAGTGAGTCTGATCGGGGGCATGGCTACACCTTC	CAISESDRGHGYTF	TRBJ1-2	few	TRBV10-3	-
TGTGCCAGCAGCTTGGAGCCTAGCGGTAATTGGTATGAGCAGTTCTTC	CASSLEPSGNWYEQFF	TRBJ2-1	-	TRBV5-6	TRBD2
TGTGCCAGCAGCTTGGCGGGACAGGGGAGTTCACCCCTCCACTTT	CASSLAGQGSSPLHF	TRBJ1-6	-	TRBV5-5	TRBD1
TGTGCCAGCTTCCGCGGGGGCTACACCTTC	CASFRGGYTF	TRBJ1-2	-	TRBV6-5	-
TGCAGCGAGAAGACCGGGACAGGGGAAGCTTTCTTT	CSEKTGTGEAFF	TRBJ1-1	-	TRBV29-1	TRBD1
TGTGCCAGCAGTTCCCTACAGGGGGGGGTTGGCGAGCAGTACTTC	CASSSLQGGVGEQYF	TRBJ2-7	-	TRBV6-5	-
TGTGCCAGCAGCGTAGGGACAGTTAGTACCTCACCCCTCCACTTT	CASSVGTVSTSPLHF	TRBJ1-6	-	TRBV9	-
TGCGCCAGCAGCTTGGGATTAAGCACAGATACGCAGTATTTT	CASSLGLSTDTQYF	TRBJ2-3	-	TRBV5-1	-
TGCGCCAGCAGCCACTGGGGGACCCGCACCGGGGAGCTGTTTTTT	CASSHWGTRTGELFF	TRBJ2-2	-	TRBV4-3	-
TGTGCCACCTCTTCTCAGAATAACTACGAGCAGTACTTC	CATSSQNNYEQYF	TRBJ2-7	-	TRBV6-1	-
TGTGCCAGCAGGAGGGCGGACACTGAAGCTTTCTTT	CASRRADTEAFF	TRBJ1-1	-	TRBV6-1	-
TGCAGTGCTCGGTGGGACACTGAAGCTTTCTTT	CSARWDTEAFF	TRBJ1-1	few	TRBV20-1	-
TGTGCCTGGAGTGTACAGGACGCCTTCGTCGGAAACACCATATATTTT	CAWSVQDAFVGNTIYF	TRBJ1-3	-	TRBV30	-